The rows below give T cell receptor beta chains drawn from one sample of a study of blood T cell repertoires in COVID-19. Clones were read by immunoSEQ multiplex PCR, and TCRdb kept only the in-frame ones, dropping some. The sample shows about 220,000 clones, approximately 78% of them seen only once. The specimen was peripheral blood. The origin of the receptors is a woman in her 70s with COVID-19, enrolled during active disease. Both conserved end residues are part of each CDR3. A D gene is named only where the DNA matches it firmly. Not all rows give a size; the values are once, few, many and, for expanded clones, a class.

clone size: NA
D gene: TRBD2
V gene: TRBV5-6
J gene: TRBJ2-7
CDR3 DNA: TGTGCCAGCAGCACGGGGGGGGCGCGAAACGAGCAGTACTTC
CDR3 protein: CASSTGGARNEQYF

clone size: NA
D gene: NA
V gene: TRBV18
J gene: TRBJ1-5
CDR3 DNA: TGTGCCAGCTCACCACCCGGAGGAAGGGGGGGTAGGCAGCCCCAGCATTTT
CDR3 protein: CASSPPGGRGGRQPQHF

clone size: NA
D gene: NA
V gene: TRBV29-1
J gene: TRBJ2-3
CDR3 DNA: TGCAGCGTTGAAGGCGTCCCCGGGGCAGATACGCAGTATTTT
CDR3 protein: CSVEGVPGADTQYF

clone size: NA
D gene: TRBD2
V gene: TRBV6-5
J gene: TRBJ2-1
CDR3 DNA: TGTGCCAGCAGACCCCCGGGACTAGCGGGAGTTATTCAGTTCTTC
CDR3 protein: CASRPPGLAGVIQFF

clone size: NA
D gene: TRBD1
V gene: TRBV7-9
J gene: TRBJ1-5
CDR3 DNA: TGTGCCAGCAGCGCCCTGGGACAGTACAATCAGCCCCAGCATTTT
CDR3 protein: CASSALGQYNQPQHF

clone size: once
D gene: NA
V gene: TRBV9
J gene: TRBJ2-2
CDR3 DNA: TGTGCCAGCAGCGCCAGGGGAGAGAACACCGGGGAGCTGTTTTTT
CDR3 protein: CASSARGENTGELFF

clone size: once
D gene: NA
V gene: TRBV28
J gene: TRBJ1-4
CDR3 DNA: TGTGCCAGCAGCCGGGGGATGTCAGAAAAACTGTTTTTT
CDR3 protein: CASSRGMSEKLFF

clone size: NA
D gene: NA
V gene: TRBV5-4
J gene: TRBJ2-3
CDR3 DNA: TGTGCCAGCAGCTTTTCCTCGTCCAAGCGGGCAGATACGCAGTATTTT
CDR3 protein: CASSFSSSKRADTQYF

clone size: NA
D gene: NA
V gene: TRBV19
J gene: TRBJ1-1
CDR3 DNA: TGTGCCAGTAGTATAGTAGCCCTTAACACTGAAGCTTTCTTT
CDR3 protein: CASSIVALNTEAFF

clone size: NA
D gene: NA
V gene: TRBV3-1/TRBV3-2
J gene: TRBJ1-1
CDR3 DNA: TGTGCCAGCAGCCCTTCTTGGGGCGATGAAGCTTTCTTT
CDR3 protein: CASSPSWGDEAFF

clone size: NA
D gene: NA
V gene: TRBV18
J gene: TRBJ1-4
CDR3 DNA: TGTGCCAGCTCATCCTTCGCTAGGGGTAAACTGTTTTTT
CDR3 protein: CASSSFARGKLFF

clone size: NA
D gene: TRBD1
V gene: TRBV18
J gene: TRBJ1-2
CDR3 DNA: TGTGCCAGCTCATTGGGACAGGAATATGGCTACACCTTC
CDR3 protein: CASSLGQEYGYTF

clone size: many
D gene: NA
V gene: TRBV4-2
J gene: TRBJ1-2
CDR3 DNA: TGTGCCAGCAGCCTGAGCGGGGGGAACCTTAACTATGGCTACACCTTC
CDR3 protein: CASSLSGGNLNYGYTF

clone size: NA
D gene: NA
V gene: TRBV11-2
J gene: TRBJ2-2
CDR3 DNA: TGTGCCAGCAGCTTAGGGGCGTGGCAGAACACCGGGGAGCTGTTTTTT
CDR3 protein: CASSLGAWQNTGELFF

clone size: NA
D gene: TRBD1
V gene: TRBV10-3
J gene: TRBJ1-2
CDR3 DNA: TGTGCCATCTTCTCGACAGGGGCCCCGCGGGGCTACACCTTC
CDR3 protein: CAIFSTGAPRGYTF

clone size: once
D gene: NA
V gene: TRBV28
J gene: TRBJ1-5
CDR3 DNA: TGTGCCAGCAGTTTAGCTTCAGGGCCCCAGCATTTT
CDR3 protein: CASSLASGPQHF

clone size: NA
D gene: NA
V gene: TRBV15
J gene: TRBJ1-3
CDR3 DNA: TGTGCCACCAGCTACCTAGCCCCGAACACCATATATTTT
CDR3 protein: CATSYLAPNTIYF

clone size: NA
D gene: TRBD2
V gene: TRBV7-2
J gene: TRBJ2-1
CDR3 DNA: TGTGCCAGCAGCACCGGGACTAGGGTGCCCAATGAGCAGTTCTTC
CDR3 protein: CASSTGTRVPNEQFF

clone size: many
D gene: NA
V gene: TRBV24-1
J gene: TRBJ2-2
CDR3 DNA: TGTGCCACCAGAGGCACCCGAGAGGCCGGGGAGCTGTTTTTT
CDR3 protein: CATRGTREAGELFF

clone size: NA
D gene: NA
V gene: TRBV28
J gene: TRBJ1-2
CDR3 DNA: TGTGCCAGCACCGGGACACCGAAAGCCTATGGCTACACCTTC
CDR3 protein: CASTGTPKAYGYTF

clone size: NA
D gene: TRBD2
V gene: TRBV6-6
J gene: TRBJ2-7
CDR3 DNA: TGTGCCAGCAGCCGATCACTAGCGACAACCTACGAGCAGTACTTC
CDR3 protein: CASSRSLATTYEQYF

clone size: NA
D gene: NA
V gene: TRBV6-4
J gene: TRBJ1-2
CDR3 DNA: TGTGCCAGCAGTGACTCAGCGTCCGTTTATGGCTACACCTTC
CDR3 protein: CASSDSASVYGYTF

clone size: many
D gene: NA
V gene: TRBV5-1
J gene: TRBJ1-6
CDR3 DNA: TGCGCCAGCAACGACGGGGGGAATTCACCCCTCCACTTT
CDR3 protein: CASNDGGNSPLHF